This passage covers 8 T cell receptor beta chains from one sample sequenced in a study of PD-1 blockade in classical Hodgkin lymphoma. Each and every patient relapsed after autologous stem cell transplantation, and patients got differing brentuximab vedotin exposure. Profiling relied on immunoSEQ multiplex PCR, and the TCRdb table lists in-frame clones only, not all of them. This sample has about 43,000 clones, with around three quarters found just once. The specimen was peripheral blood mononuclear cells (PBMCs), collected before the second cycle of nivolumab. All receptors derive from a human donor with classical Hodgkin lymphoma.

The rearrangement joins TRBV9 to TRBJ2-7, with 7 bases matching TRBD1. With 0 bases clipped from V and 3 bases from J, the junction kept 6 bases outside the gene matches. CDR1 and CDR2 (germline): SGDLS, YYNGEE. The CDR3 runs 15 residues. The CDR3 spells CASSVGGDSHYEQYF. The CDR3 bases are TGTGCCAGCAGCGTAGGAGGGGACAGTCACTACGAGCAGTACTTC.

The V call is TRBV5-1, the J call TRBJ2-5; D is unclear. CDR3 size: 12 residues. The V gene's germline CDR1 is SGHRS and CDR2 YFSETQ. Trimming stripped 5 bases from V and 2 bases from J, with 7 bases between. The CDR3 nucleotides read TGCGCCAGCAGTCGACCGCAAGAGACCCAGTACTTC. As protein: CASSRPQETQYF.

This chain's CDR3 is CASSWTSGRSADTQYF. Written as DNA, the CDR3 is TGTGCCAGCAGTTGGACTAGCGGGAGATCCGCAGATACGCAGTATTTT. The chain couples TRBV2 to TRBJ2-3, with 13 bases identical to TRBD2. Germline loops: CDR1 SNHLY, CDR2 FYNNEI. J lost 4 bases, V lost 5 bases, and 6 bases had no gene match. There are 16 residues in the CDR3.

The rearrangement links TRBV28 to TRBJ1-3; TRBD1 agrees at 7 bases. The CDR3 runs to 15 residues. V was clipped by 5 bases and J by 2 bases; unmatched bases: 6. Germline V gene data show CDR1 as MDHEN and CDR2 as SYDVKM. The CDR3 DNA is TGTGCCAGCAGTCCAGACAGGGCTACTGGAAACACCATATATTTT. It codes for CASSPDRATGNTIYF.

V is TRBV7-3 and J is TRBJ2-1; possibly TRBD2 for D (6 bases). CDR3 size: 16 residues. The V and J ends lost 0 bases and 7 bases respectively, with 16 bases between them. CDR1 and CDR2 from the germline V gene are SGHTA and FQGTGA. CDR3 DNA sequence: TGTGCCAGCAGCTTAACGGGGGGACTCCCTGGAAATGAGCAGTTCTTC. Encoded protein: CASSLTGGLPGNEQFF.

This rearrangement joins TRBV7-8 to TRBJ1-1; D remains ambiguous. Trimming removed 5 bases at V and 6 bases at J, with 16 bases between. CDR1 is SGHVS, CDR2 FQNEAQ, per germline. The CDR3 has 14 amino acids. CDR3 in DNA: TGTGCCAGCAGCCCTGGGATCCTGAGCGCTGAAGCTTTCTTT. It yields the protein CASSPGILSAEAFF.

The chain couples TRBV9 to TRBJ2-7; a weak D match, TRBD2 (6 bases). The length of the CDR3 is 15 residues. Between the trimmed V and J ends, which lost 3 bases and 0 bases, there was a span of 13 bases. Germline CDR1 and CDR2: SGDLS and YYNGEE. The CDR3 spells CASSAGGTLSYEQYF. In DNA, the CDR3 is TGTGCCAGCAGCGCCGGCGGGACTCTCTCCTACGAGCAGTACTTC.

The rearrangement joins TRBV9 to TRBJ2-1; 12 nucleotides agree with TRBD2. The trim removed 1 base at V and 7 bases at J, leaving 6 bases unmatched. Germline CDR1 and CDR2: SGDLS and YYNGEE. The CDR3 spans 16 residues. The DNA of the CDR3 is TGTGCCAGCAGCGTAAGACTAGCGGGAGTTCTGAATGAGCAGTTCTTC. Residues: CASSVRLAGVLNEQFF.